This paragraph reports one T cell receptor (beta chain). Profiled with immunoSEQ multiplex PCR; TCRdb holds only in-frame clones, not every one. The sample holds fewer than 110,000 clones; under 95% are singletons and the top ten take around 1.2%. CDR3 length: 15 amino acids. The germline CDR1 and CDR2 sequences are MNHEY and SVGEGT. V lost 5 bases and J lost 3; bases outside the gene matches: 7. The data were taken from a study of blood T cell repertoires in COVID-19. For the study at large: Sites across the United States, Italy and Spain contributed samples from acute and convalescent COVID-19.

The source is a woman under 40 with acute or convalescent COVID-19. Material for sequencing was peripheral blood. The chain couples TRBV6-2 or TRBV6-3 to TRBJ2-1; 7 bases match TRBD1. CDR3 bases: TGTGCCAGCAGTACCGGGACAGAATACTACAATGAGCAGTTCTTC. It is translated as CASSTGTEYYNEQFF.